The 17 T cell receptor beta chains below all came from one sample that was sequenced in a study of blood T cell repertoires in COVID-19. Generated by immunoSEQ multiplex PCR, the TCRdb table keeps only in-frame clones and is missing some. The sample consists of about 200,000 clones, roughly 80% of them appearing once. Input material: PBMCs or T cells enriched from blood (not recorded which). Source of these receptors: a man aged 35-49 years who had recovered from COVID-19.

This chain joins TRBV28 and TRBJ2-1, with D possibly matching TRBD1 (5 bases). Per the germline V gene, CDR1 is MDHEN and CDR2 is SYDVKM. Trimming took 6 bases from V and 4 from J, leaving 13 bases between them. This CDR3 has 14 residues. This chain's CDR3 is CASSPGRMYNEQFF. CDR3 DNA sequence: TGTGCCAGCAGCCCAGGGCGGATGTACAATGAGCAGTTCTTC.

The chain uses TRBV5-6 and TRBJ1-4; a possible D gene is TRBD1 (5 bases). The germline V gene has CDR1 SGHDT and CDR2 YYEEEE. This CDR3 spans 14 amino acids. V lost 3 bases to trimming and J lost 2 bases, with 8 bases between them. CDR3 sequence reads: CASSWGLTNEKLFF. Here the CDR3 DNA reads TGTGCCAGCAGCTGGGGCCTTACTAATGAAAAACTGTTTTTT.

This clone was detected only once. V and J are TRBV13 and TRBJ1-3; 7 bases match TRBD1. CDR3 length equals 16 residues. Trimming took 2 bases from V and 6 from J; bases not matched to a gene: 10. CDR1 is PRHDT, CDR2 FYEKMQ, per germline (reference sequence). Written as DNA, the CDR3 is TGTGCCAGCAGCTTAAAGAGGGGGCTGGGAGCAAACACCATATATTTT. It translates to CASSLKRGLGANTIYF. The full variable domain, with the rest looked up from reference TRBV13 and TRBJ1-3, is AAGVIQSPRHLIKEKRETATLKCYPIPRHDTVYWYQQGPGQDPQFLISFYEKMQSDKGSIPDRFSAQQFSDYHSELNMSSLELGDSALYFCASSLKRGLGANTIYFGEGSWLTVV.

The J gene is TRBJ1-1, the V gene TRBV7-9; D gene uncertain. Trimming pared 1 base from V and 11 bases from J, leaving 8 bases between. CDR1 SEHNR and CDR2 FQNEAQ come from the germline V gene (reference sequence). This CDR3 is 11 amino acids long. The CDR3 DNA reads TGTGCCAGCAGCTTAGGTTTCCGGGCTTTCTTT. Amino acids: CASSLGFRAFF.

The chain employs TRBV28 and TRBJ1-4; 7 nucleotides agree with TRBD1. This CDR3 is 14 amino acids long. The germline gives CDR1 MDHEN, CDR2 SYDVKM. Trimming removed 6 bases from V and 4 bases from J; junction bases left unmatched: 5. The CDR3 DNA is TGTGCCAGCAGCCCAGGGGGACATAATGAAAAACTGTTTTTT. It encodes CASSPGGHNEKLFF.

The chain carries TRBV6-5 and TRBJ2-1; 10 bases are shared with TRBD2. Trimming at V came to 7 bases and at J to 6 bases, leaving 9 bases not matched to a gene. CDR3 length: 15 residues. Per germline, CDR1 MNHEY and CDR2 SVGAGI. The CDR3, as DNA: TGTGCCAGCACGGGTAGCGGGAGGCCCCTCAATGAGCAGTTCTTC. Protein sequence: CASTGSGRPLNEQFF.

This chain links TRBV3-1 (or the pseudogene TRBV3-2) with TRBJ2-1; tentatively, D is TRBD2 (6 bases). Germline CDR1 reads LGHDT; CDR2 reads YNNKEL (reference sequence). The V end lost 0 bases, the J end lost 15 bases, and 18 bases lay between the germline ends. The CDR3 loop spans 14 amino acids. This chain's CDR3 is CASSQDYRDSKGFF. CDR3 DNA: TGTGCCAGCAGCCAAGACTACCGGGACTCCAAGGGGTTCTTC.

V and J are TRBV19 and TRBJ1-2; D is unclear. Trimming removed 5 bases at V and 10 bases at J, with 17 bases between. The germline CDR1 and CDR2 sequences are LNHDA and SQIVND (reference sequence). CDR3 length: 13 residues. CDR3 DNA: TGTGCCAGTAGTTGGAGAGTTGCGGCAGACTACACCTTC. Residues: CASSWRVAADYTF.

This clone has just one count. This sequence joins TRBV11-1 and TRBJ2-1; weak D call: TRBD1 (6 bases). The V gene lost 7 bases and the J gene lost 0 bases, with 10 bases spanning the gap. This CDR3 has 14 amino acids. Germline V lookup: CDR1 SGHAT, CDR2 FQDESV (reference sequence). Here the CDR3 reads CASNQQGSYNEQFF. In DNA form, the CDR3 reads TGTGCCAGCAACCAACAGGGCTCCTACAATGAGCAGTTCTTC.

This chain uses TRBV5-1 with TRBJ1-1; no firm D call. CDR1 is SGHRS and CDR2 is YFSETQ in the germline V gene. This CDR3 region has 13 residues. Trimming took 3 bases from V and 5 from J, leaving 11 bases between them. The CDR3 region has the DNA TGCGCCAGCAGCTGGACGGGCGGGACTGAAGCTTTCTTT. Its translation is CASSWTGGTEAFF.

The chain joins TRBV6-5 to TRBJ2-2; no clear D. The CDR3 is 15 amino acids. The germline gives CDR1 MNHEY, CDR2 SVGAGI. Trimming removed 1 base at V and 2 bases at J, with 8 bases between. In DNA, the CDR3 is TGTGCCAGCAGTTACTTTCCTCTAAACACCGGGGAGCTGTTTTTT. Amino acids: CASSYFPLNTGELFF.

This clone was seen only once. The chain joins TRBV7-2 to TRBJ2-2; no definite D call. V was pared by 7 bases and J by 4 bases, with 16 bases between. The germline gives CDR1 SGHTA, CDR2 FQGNSA. This CDR3 has 15 residues. The CDR3 DNA sequence: TGTGCCAGCATCACCTCGTGGCTAGGCACCGGGGAGCTGTTTTTT. This translates into CASITSWLGTGELFF.

This clone was detected only once. The rearrangement joins TRBV7-2 to TRBJ1-4; D unresolved. V gave up 5 bases and J gave up 8 bases, with 15 bases separating them. The CDR3 is 14 residues long. Germline CDR1 and CDR2: SGHTA and FQGNSA. This CDR3 is CASSPGPAEEKLFF. The CDR3 DNA reads as TGTGCCAGCAGCCCGGGTCCCGCGGAGGAAAAACTGTTTTTT. The variable domain in full, completed from reference TRBV7-2 and TRBJ1-4, reads GAGVSQSPSNKVTEKGKDVELRCDPISGHTALYWYRQSLGQGLEFLIYFQGNSAPDKSGLPSDRFSAERTGGSVSTLTIQRTQQEDSAVYLCASSPGPAEEKLFFGSGTQLSVL.

The rearrangement links TRBV19 to TRBJ2-1; 10 bases map to TRBD2. After removal of 6 bases from V and 4 bases from J, the junction contained 6 bases not matched to a gene. CDR1 and CDR2 from the germline V gene are LNHDA and SQIVND (reference sequence). CDR3 length: 15 amino acids. The CDR3 nucleotides read TGTGCCAGTAGGGGGAGCGGGAGGGTTTACAATGAGCAGTTCTTC. Translation: CASRGSGRVYNEQFF.

This chain joins TRBV5-1 and TRBJ1-1, with 12 bases fitting TRBD1. The CDR3 has 16 amino acids. The junction had 12 bases not matched to a gene; V was cut back by 8 bases and J by 4 bases. The V gene's germline CDR1 is SGHRS and CDR2 YFSETQ. CDR3 residues: CASVGQGARARTEAFF. CDR3 coding DNA: TGCGCCAGTGTGGGACAGGGGGCGCGGGCCCGCACTGAAGCTTTCTTT.

V is TRBV5-1 and J is TRBJ2-3; 10 nucleotides line up with TRBD2. The V and J ends lost 2 bases and 4 bases, in that order; junction bases with no gene match: 4. Looked up from germline, CDR1 is SGHRS and CDR2 is YFSETQ. This CDR3 has 15 amino acids. CDR3 nucleotides: TGCGCCAGCAGCTTAAGCGGGAGGGTTCCAGATACGCAGTATTTT. It yields the protein CASSLSGRVPDTQYF. The complete variable domain, with remaining parts taken from reference TRBV5-1 and TRBJ2-3, reads KAGVTQTPRYLIKTRGQQVTLSCSPISGHRSVSWYQQTPGQGLQFLFEYFSETQRNKGNFPGRFSGRQFSNSRSEMNVSTLELGDSALYLCASSLSGRVPDTQYFGPGTRLTVL.

J is TRBJ1-5 and V is TRBV4-3; D not certain. The germline V gene has CDR1 LGHNA and CDR2 YSLEER. Trimming pared 0 bases from V and 3 bases from J, leaving 9 bases between. The length of the CDR3 is 15 residues. CDR3 region: CASSQDWQVNQPQHF. The DNA for the CDR3 is TGCGCCAGCAGCCAAGATTGGCAGGTCAATCAGCCCCAGCATTTT.